This T cell receptor (beta chain) is drawn from a study of regulatory dendritic cells for organ transplantation. Study conclusions and caveats: Memory CD8+ T cells were the most oligoclonal; naive cells were highly diverse. The most alloreactive TCR clonotypes were found in resting memory CD8+ cells.

The V gene's germline CDR1 is SGDLS and CDR2 YYNGEE. The CDR3 length is 15 residues. Of note for this clone: Its antigen is not known.

The method was immunoSEQ multiplex PCR; TCRdb's version includes in-frame clones alone and lacks a portion of them. This sample yields about 10,000 clones, of which roughly 70% are seen a single time; under 20% belongs to the top ten. FACS sorted CD4+ or CD8+ T cells into CD45RA+ naive and CD45RO+ memory. The specimen was memory CD8+ T cells from blood. Specified subset: CD45RO+ memory T cells. The rearrangement links TRBV9 to TRBJ2-5, with D maybe TRBD2 (6 bases). The tail of the sequence fits TRBJ2-7 better, so the J call may be wrong. The source is a human donor in good health. CDR3 nucleotides: TGTGCCAGCAGCGTAGCTTTTGGGACTCCCTACGAGCAGTACTTC. Translation: CASSVAFGTPYEQYF.